Listed here are 28 T cell receptor beta chains from one sample, sequenced in a study of blood T cell repertoires in COVID-19. This table comes from immunoSEQ multiplex PCR, and its TCRdb copy is limited to in-frame clones, with some not included. The data hold some 97,000 clones, with about 86% observed a single time. The specimen was PBMCs or T cells enriched from blood (not recorded which). These receptors all come from a woman between 50 and 59 years old who had recovered from COVID-19.

About this clone: Other DNA sequences from this sample encode an identical CDR3 as well. This chain connects TRBV14 to TRBJ1-4; 8 bases are a match to TRBD1. V trimming: 1 base; J trimming: 7 bases; junction bases outside the gene matches: 5. The CDR3 spans 15 residues. CDR1 is SGHDN and CDR2 is FVKESK in the germline V gene. The chain's CDR3 is CASSQVGTGTEKLFF. The CDR3 nucleotides are TGTGCCAGCAGCCAAGTTGGGACAGGTACTGAAAAACTGTTTTTT.

The chain joins TRBV24-1 to TRBJ2-2; 7 bases map to TRBD1. The V segment lost 1 base and the J segment 2 bases; nucleotides outside the gene matches: 3. The CDR3 spans 16 residues. Germline assignment: CDR1 KGHDR and CDR2 SFDVKD. In DNA, the CDR3 is TGTGCCACCAGTGATTTTCGGACAGGCAACACCGGGGAGCTGTTTTTT. It is translated as CATSDFRTGNTGELFF.

V and J are TRBV5-6 and TRBJ1-3; TRBD1 is a possible D gene (6 bases). This CDR3 contains 14 residues. Germline loops: CDR1 SGHDT, CDR2 YYEEEE. V lost 2 bases to trimming and J lost 6 bases, with 12 bases between them. The CDR3 coding sequence is TGTGCCAGCAGCTTCAGGGGCCGAGAAAACACCATATATTTT. It encodes CASSFRGRENTIYF.

The chain couples TRBV28 to TRBJ1-5; maybe TRBD1 (5 bases). V lost 1 base to trimming and J lost 6 bases, with 10 bases between them. Per the germline V gene, CDR1 is MDHEN and CDR2 is SYDVKM. The CDR3 spans 14 residues. The CDR3 nucleotides are TGTGCCAGCAGTTTATCGGGGGGACCTCAGCCCCAGCATTTT. Its protein product is CASSLSGGPQPQHF.

The V call is TRBV5-1, the J call TRBJ1-6; D is undetermined. Trimming left V 6 bases short and J 13 bases short, with 20 bases between. This CDR3 spans 14 amino acids. The V gene's germline CDR1 is SGHRS and CDR2 YFSETQ. CDR3 nucleotides: TGCGCCAGCAAGAAAGAACAGCCCACACATCCCCTCCACTTT. The encoded protein is CASKKEQPTHPLHF.

The chain links TRBV5-1 to TRBJ2-1; possibly TRBD1 for D (6 bases). From germline, CDR1 is SGHRS and CDR2 YFSETQ. Trimming took off 4 bases at V and 6 bases at J, with 17 bases between the two ends. The CDR3 is 15 amino acids. The CDR3 here is CASSTPGQESNEQFF. The CDR3 nucleotides read TGCGCCAGCAGCACACCGGGACAAGAGTCCAATGAGCAGTTCTTC.

This clone has more than one count but fewer than ten. The chain has TRBV9 and TRBJ2-2, with D possibly TRBD2 on 6 matching bases. The CDR3 sequence is 15 residues long. Per the germline V gene, CDR1 is SGDLS and CDR2 is YYNGEE. The ends were cut back, 4 bases at V and 5 bases at J, with 15 bases in the middle. CDR3 region: CASSPSLGRTGELFF. CDR3 bases: TGTGCCAGCAGCCCTTCCCTCGGGAGAACCGGGGAGCTGTTTTTT.

Comment on this clone: One end of the junction fails to match germline, which may point to a read error. The chain couples TRBV2 to TRBJ1-2, with D unclear. This CDR3 contains 13 residues. Per germline, CDR1 SNHLY and CDR2 FYNNEI. The DNA for the CDR3 is TGTGCCAGCACCCCTTCCTTTGTCCAGAATGCGGCCTTC. Its protein product is CASTPSFVQNAAF.

This clone was seen just once. The chain carries TRBV5-1 and TRBJ1-2; no reliable D call. The V end was cut by 3 bases, the J end by 3 bases, with 15 bases between. In germline, CDR1 is SGHRS, CDR2 YFSETQ. This CDR3 is built from 15 residues. This chain's CDR3 is CASSSDSLRDYGYTF. CDR3 DNA sequence: TGCGCCAGCAGCTCTGATTCCCTCCGGGACTATGGCTACACCTTC.

This clone showed up just once. In nucleotides, the CDR3 is TGCGCCAGCAGCCTCGGGAGGGGATCTGAAAAACTGTTTTTT. Its translation is CASSLGRGSEKLFF. V and J are TRBV5-1 and TRBJ1-4, with D perhaps matching TRBD1 (5 bases). The V end lost 4 bases, the J end lost 7 bases, and 14 bases lay between the germline ends. The germline V gene has CDR1 SGHRS and CDR2 YFSETQ. This CDR3 has 14 residues.

The V and J genes are TRBV19 and TRBJ1-5, with 10 bases identical to TRBD1. The germline gives CDR1 LNHDA, CDR2 SQIVND (reference sequence). The CDR3 contains 14 residues. The junction had 5 bases not matched to a gene; V was cut back by 6 bases and J by 6 bases. CDR3 amino acids: CASREDRGRQPQHF. The CDR3 bases are TGTGCCAGTAGAGAAGACAGGGGGCGTCAGCCCCAGCATTTT.

The chain joins TRBV6-6 to TRBJ2-3; D is possibly TRBD1 (5 bases). Germline V gene lookup returns CDR1 MNHNY and CDR2 SVGAGI (reference sequence). The CDR3 loop spans 15 amino acids. Trimming took 5 bases from V and 2 from J, leaving 14 bases between them. CDR3 sequence: CASSHRQKTTDTQYF. DNA for the CDR3: TGTGCCAGCAGTCACAGACAGAAGACCACAGATACGCAGTATTTT.

J is TRBJ2-3 and V is TRBV7-3; D not resolved. Trimming shortened V by 6 bases and J by 0 bases, and 4 bases separated the two germline ends. CDR3 length equals 12 residues. Germline V gene data show CDR1 as SGHTA and CDR2 as FQGTGA. The CDR3 nucleotides read TGTGCCAGCAGGAGTAGCACAGATACGCAGTATTTT. The encoded protein is CASRSSTDTQYF. Filled out from reference TRBV7-3 and TRBJ2-3, the complete variable domain reads GAGVSQTPSNKVTEKGKYVELRCDPISGHTALYWYRQSLGQGPEFLIYFQGTGAADDSGLPNDRFFAVRPEGSVSTLKIQRTERGDSAVYLCASRSSTDTQYFGPGTRLTVL.

This rearrangement joins TRBV5-1 to TRBJ2-7, with D possibly TRBD1 on 5 matching bases. The CDR3 extends over 13 amino acids. V shed 0 bases and J shed 7 bases, with 11 bases lying between them. Germline V lookup: CDR1 SGHRS, CDR2 YFSETQ. The CDR3 region has the DNA TGCGCCAGCAGCTTGGGGCAGGGAAGGGAGCAGTACTTC. Its translation: CASSLGQGREQYF.

V usage is TRBV28 and J usage is TRBJ1-1; 7 nucleotides agree with TRBD1. This CDR3 has 14 amino acids. CDR1 MDHEN and CDR2 SYDVKM come from the germline V gene. Germline trimming cut 6 bases from V and 4 bases from J; bases unmatched to any gene: 8. CDR3 coding DNA: TGTGCCAGCAGCAAAGACAGGGTCGGCACTGAAGCTTTCTTT. This encodes CASSKDRVGTEAFF.

CDR3 bases: TGTGCCAGCAGCCCAGGGGGCAAGGTCGGGGAGCTGTTTTTT. It codes for CASSPGGKVGELFF. The V and J genes are TRBV7-9 and TRBJ2-2, with TRBD1 matching 8 bases. With 5 bases clipped from V and 7 bases from J, the junction kept 6 bases outside the gene matches. The length of the CDR3 is 14 residues. Germline lookup yields CDR1 SEHNR and CDR2 FQNEAQ (reference sequence).

The chain joins TRBV7-8 to TRBJ2-4; D might be TRBD2 (5 bases). Germline V gives CDR1 SGHVS, CDR2 FQNEAQ. CDR3 length equals 16 residues. Trimming pared 2 bases from V and 0 bases from J, leaving 11 bases between. This CDR3 reads CASSLTREIAKNIQYF. CDR3 sequence (DNA): TGTGCCAGCAGCTTAACCCGGGAAATAGCCAAAAACATTCAGTACTTC.

Details on this clone: Germline is not matched at one junction end, which may reflect a read error. This sequence joins TRBV28 and TRBJ2-7; 9 bases are shared with TRBD1. CDR1 and CDR2 from the germline V gene are MDHEN and SYDVKM. This CDR3 spans 12 amino acids. As DNA, the CDR3 is TGTGCCAGCAGTAGTCCGGGCGACAGGGGGGACTTC. Translated, it gives CASSSPGDRGDF.

This clone was seen a single time. The chain links TRBV20-1 to TRBJ1-1; D perhaps matches TRBD1 (6 bases). Germline CDR1 and CDR2: DFQATT and SNEGSKA (reference sequence). The CDR3 runs 11 residues. The CDR3 coding sequence is TGCAGGGCGGAACAGGGTTTTGAAGCTTTCTTT. It encodes CRAEQGFEAFF.

The rearrangement uses TRBV10-3 and TRBJ2-7; D might be TRBD2 (5 bases). The CDR3 contains 12 residues. Germline V gene data show CDR1 as ENHRY and CDR2 as SYGVKD. Trimming took off 7 bases at V and 2 bases at J, with 9 bases between the two ends. Written as DNA, the CDR3 is TGTGCCATCACCTCGGGGACCTACGAGCAGTACTTC. Its translation is CAITSGTYEQYF.

The chain couples TRBV28 to TRBJ2-7; D is unclear. Trimming removed 3 bases from V and 3 bases from J, with 9 bases in between. CDR1 is MDHEN and CDR2 is SYDVKM in the germline V gene. The CDR3 covers 13 residues. DNA of the CDR3: TGTGCCAGCAGTTTGGCACCGCTCTACGAGCAGTACTTC. Translating it yields CASSLAPLYEQYF.

The J gene is TRBJ2-2, the V gene TRBV4-1; D possibly corresponds to TRBD2 (6 bases). Trimming stripped 6 bases from V and 5 bases from J, with 16 bases between. The CDR3 contains 15 residues. CDR1 is MGHRA and CDR2 is YSYEKL in the germline V gene. The CDR3 reads CASSQIARETGELFF. The CDR3 nucleotides read TGCGCCAGCAGTCAAATCGCCCGGGAGACCGGGGAGCTGTTTTTT.

The V gene is TRBV19, the J gene TRBJ2-2; 8 positions match TRBD1. CDR3 length: 17 amino acids. Losses at the gene ends were 3 bases for V and 8 bases for J; bases not matched to a gene: 14. Germline lookup yields CDR1 LNHDA and CDR2 SQIVND (reference sequence). CDR3 amino acids: CASSIGTGLVELGELFF. For the CDR3, the DNA is TGTGCCAGTAGTATTGGGACAGGTCTTGTTGAACTAGGGGAGCTGTTTTTT.

The table lists this clone with a count of one. The V and J genes are TRBV28 and TRBJ1-6; D unresolved. CDR1 is MDHEN, CDR2 SYDVKM, per germline. Trimming took 5 bases from V and 5 from J, leaving 16 bases between them. The CDR3 loop spans 16 amino acids. The CDR3 region is CASSPSRIRDNSPLHF. CDR3 sequence (DNA): TGTGCCAGCAGTCCTTCGCGGATCCGGGATAATTCACCCCTCCACTTT.

The chain is built from TRBV6-5 and TRBJ1-2; 7 bases agree with TRBD1. The CDR3 consists of 12 residues. The J segment lost 1 base and the V segment lost 8 bases, leaving 1 base of the junction unmatched. From germline, CDR1 is MNHEY and CDR2 SVGAGI. The chain's CDR3 is CASGDSNYGYTF. The DNA for the CDR3 is TGTGCCAGCGGGGACAGTAACTATGGCTACACCTTC.

The table lists this clone with a count of one. The gene calls are TRBV6-1 and TRBJ1-3; TRBD1 is a possible D gene (6 bases). The ends were cut back, 8 bases at V and 1 base at J, with 12 bases in the middle. The CDR3 consists of 14 residues. Germline lookup yields CDR1 MNHNS and CDR2 SASEGT. CDR3 nucleotides: TGTGCCAGCGAAGATACAGGGTCTGGAAACACCATATATTTT. It yields the protein CASEDTGSGNTIYF.

This clone was counted a single time. This chain connects TRBV28 to TRBJ1-2, with D unresolved. Trimming cost V 7 bases and J 4 bases, with 7 bases left between them. Germline V CDR1 and CDR2: MDHEN, SYDVKM. The CDR3 consists of 11 residues. CDR3 amino acids: CASTEGYGYTF. CDR3 DNA: TGTGCCAGCACCGAGGGCTATGGCTACACCTTC.

This chain connects TRBV19 to TRBJ2-3; tentatively, D is TRBD1 (5 bases). Germline V gene lookup returns CDR1 LNHDA and CDR2 SQIVND (reference sequence). The CDR3 is made up of 16 amino acids. V lost 3 bases and J 0 bases, leaving 13 bases between the germline ends. CDR3 loop: CASSMLSAGSTDTQYF. The CDR3 coding sequence is TGTGCCAGTAGTATGCTATCGGCAGGGAGCACAGATACGCAGTATTTT. The whole variable domain, filled in from reference TRBV19 and TRBJ2-3, reads DGGITQSPKYLFRKEGQNVTLSCEQNLNHDAMYWYRQDPGQGLRLIYYSQIVNDFQKGDIAEGYSVSREKKESFPLTVTSAQKNPTAFYLCASSMLSAGSTDTQYFGPGTRLTVL.